This T cell receptor beta chain was observed in a study of read filtering for tumor transcriptome and immune sequencing. General study points: Single-read clonotypes: around 81% of IR-seq clonotypes (around 3.5% of reads), 74.6% of RNA-seq clonotypes (roughly 45% of reads). This fraction held mixed bone marrow immune cells after CD138-negative sorting.

The sample holds many counts of this clonotype. Its antigen is unknown. The library was built from 400 to 500 ng RNA with molecular barcoded adaptors for alpha/delta and beta/gamma chains. TCRdb ran MiXCR on the reads and lists one entry per CDR3 protein. The sample lists 20,000 to 25,000 distinct CDR3 sequences; roughly 13% were seen once. This CDR3 has 12 residues. The source is a donor over 35 with multiple myeloma. The chain has TRBV12-2 and TRBJ2-1. TRBV12-2 is recorded as a pseudogene. The sequenced sample consisted of a population of CD138-negative cells sorted from bone marrow. CDR3 region: CASRYRPNEQFF. The CDR3, as DNA: TGTGCAAGTCGCTACCGACCCAATGAGCAGTTCTTC.